This T cell receptor (beta chain) was identified in a study of T cells in localized non-small cell lung cancer. Trimming at V came to 7 bases and at J to 5 bases, leaving 29 bases not matched to a gene. CDR3 length: 21 amino acids. Germline CDR1 SGHRS, CDR2 YFSETQ. Sequenced by immunoSEQ multiplex PCR; TCRdb stores in-frame clones only, minus some. Of around 25,000 clones in the sample, 70% to 90% were seen once. The sequencing here drew on peripheral blood, taken before any cancer treatment. The chain joins TRBV5-1 to TRBJ2-7; 11 bases fit TRBD2. This sequence was found in a woman between 35 and 75 years old with stage I lung adenocarcinoma. The CDR3 spells CASRNSGLRTSGPLQVHEQYF. The CDR3 DNA reads TGCGCCAGCCGCAACTCGGGGCTACGGACTAGCGGGCCACTTCAAGTCCACGAGCAGTACTTC.